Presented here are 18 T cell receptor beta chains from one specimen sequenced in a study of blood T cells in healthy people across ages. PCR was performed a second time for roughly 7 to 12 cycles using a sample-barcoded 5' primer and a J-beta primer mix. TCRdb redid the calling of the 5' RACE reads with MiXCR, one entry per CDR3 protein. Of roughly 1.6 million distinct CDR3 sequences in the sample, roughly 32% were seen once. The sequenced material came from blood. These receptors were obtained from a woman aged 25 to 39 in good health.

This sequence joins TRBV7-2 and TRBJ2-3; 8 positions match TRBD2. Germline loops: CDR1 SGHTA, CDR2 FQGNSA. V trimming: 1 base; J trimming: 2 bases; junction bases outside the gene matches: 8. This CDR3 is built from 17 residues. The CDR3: CASSLVASGYLTDTQYF. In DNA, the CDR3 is TGTGCCAGCAGCTTAGTGGCTAGCGGGTACCTCACAGATACGCAGTATTTT. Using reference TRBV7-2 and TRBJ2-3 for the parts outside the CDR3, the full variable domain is GAGVSQSPSNKVTEKGKDVELRCDPISGHTALYWYRQSLGQGLEFLIYFQGNSAPDKSGLPSDRFSAERTGGSVSTLTIQRTQQEDSAVYLCASSLVASGYLTDTQYFGPGTRLTVL.

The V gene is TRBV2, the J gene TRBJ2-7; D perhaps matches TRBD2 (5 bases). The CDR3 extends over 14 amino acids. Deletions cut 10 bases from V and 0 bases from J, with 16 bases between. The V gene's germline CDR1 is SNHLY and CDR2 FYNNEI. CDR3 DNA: TGTGCCATCCTGACGGGGAAGCGCTCCTACGAGCAGTACTTC. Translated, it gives CAILTGKRSYEQYF. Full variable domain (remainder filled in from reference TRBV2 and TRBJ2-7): EPEVTQTPSHQVTQMGQEVILRCVPISNHLYFYWYRQILGQKVEFLVSFYNNEISEKSEIFDDQFSVERPDGSNFTLKIRSTKLEDSAMYFCAILTGKRSYEQYFGPGTRLTVT.

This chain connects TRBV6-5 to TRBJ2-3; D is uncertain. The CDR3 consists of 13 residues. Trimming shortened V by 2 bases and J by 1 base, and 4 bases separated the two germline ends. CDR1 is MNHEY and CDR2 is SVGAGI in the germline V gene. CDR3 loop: CASSYVRTDTQYF. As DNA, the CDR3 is TGTGCCAGCAGTTACGTTCGCACAGATACGCAGTATTTT.

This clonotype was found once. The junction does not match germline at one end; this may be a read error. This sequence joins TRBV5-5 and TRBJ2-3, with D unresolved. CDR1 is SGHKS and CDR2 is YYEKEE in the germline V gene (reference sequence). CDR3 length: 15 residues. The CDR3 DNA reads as TGTGCCAGCAGCACTACAAGGCCGAGCACAGATAGGCAGTATTTT. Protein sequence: CASSTTRPSTDRQYF.

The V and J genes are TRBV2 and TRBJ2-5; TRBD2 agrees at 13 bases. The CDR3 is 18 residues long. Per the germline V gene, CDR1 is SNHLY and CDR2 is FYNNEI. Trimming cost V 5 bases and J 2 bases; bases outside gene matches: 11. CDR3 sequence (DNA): TGTGCCAGCAGTCCGAGACTAGCGGGGGGCTGGAAACAAGAGACCCAGTACTTC. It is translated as CASSPRLAGGWKQETQYF.

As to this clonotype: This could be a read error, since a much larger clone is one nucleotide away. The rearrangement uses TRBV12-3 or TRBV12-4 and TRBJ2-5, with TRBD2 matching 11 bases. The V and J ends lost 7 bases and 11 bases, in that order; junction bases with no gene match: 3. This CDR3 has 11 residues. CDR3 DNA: TGTGCCAGCATAGCGGGAGGGCCGCAGTACTTC. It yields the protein CASIAGGPQYF.

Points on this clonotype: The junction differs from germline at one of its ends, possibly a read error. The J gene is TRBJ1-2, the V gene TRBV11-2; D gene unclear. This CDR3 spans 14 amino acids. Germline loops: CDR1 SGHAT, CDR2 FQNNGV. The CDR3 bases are TGTGCCGGCAGCTTAGAGCCCAGCTCCTATGGCTACACCTTC. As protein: CAGSLEPSSYGYTF.

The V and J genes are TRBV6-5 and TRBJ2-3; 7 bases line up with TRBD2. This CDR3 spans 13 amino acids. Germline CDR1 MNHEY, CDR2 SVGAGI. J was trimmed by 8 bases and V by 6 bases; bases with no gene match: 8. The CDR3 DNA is TGTGCCAGCAGGTACGGGACTACGACTACGCAGTATTTT. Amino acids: CASRYGTTTTQYF.

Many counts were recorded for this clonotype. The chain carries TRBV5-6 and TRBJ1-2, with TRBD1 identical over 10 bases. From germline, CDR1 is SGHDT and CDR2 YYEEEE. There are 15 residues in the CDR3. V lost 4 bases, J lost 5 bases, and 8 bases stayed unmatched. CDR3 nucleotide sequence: TGTGCCAGCAGCCTAGGAGGACAGGGGGTTTATGGCTACACCTTC. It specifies CASSLGGQGVYGYTF. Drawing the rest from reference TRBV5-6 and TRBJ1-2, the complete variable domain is DAGVTQSPTHLIKTRGQQVTLRCSPKSGHDTVSWYQQALGQGPQFIFQYYEEEERQRGNFPDRFSGHQFPNYSSELNVNALLLGDSALYLCASSLGGQGVYGYTFGSGTRLTVV.

The CDR3 coding sequence is TGTGCCAGCAGTGAAGCAGGGACTTGCTATGGCTACACCTTC. This sequence encodes CASSEAGTCYGYTF. V and J are TRBV2 and TRBJ1-2; D might be TRBD1 (5 bases). Trimming stripped 0 bases from V and 4 bases from J, with 9 bases between. Germline-derived CDR1 and CDR2 are SNHLY and FYNNEI. The CDR3 spans 14 residues.

This CDR3 reads CASRAGGRPDTQYF. CDR3 bases: TGTGCCAGCAGAGCGGGAGGGAGGCCAGATACGCAGTATTTT. The chain couples TRBV6-1 to TRBJ2-3, with 10 bases that match TRBD2. The germline CDR1 and CDR2 sequences are MNHNS and SASEGT. The CDR3 is made up of 14 amino acids. V trimming: 6 bases; J trimming: 4 bases; junction bases outside the gene matches: 4.

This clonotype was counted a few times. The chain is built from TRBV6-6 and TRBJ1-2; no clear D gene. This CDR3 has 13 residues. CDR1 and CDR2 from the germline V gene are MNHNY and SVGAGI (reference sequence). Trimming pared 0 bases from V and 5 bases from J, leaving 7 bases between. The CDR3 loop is CASSYSGIYGYTF. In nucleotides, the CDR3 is TGTGCCAGCAGTTACTCCGGGATATATGGCTACACCTTC.

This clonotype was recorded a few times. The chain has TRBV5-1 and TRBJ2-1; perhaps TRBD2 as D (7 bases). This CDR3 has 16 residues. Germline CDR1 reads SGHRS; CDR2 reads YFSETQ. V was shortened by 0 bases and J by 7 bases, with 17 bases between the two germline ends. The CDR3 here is CASSLEGLGGINEQFF. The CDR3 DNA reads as TGCGCCAGCAGCTTGGAAGGACTAGGGGGGATAAATGAGCAGTTCTTC.

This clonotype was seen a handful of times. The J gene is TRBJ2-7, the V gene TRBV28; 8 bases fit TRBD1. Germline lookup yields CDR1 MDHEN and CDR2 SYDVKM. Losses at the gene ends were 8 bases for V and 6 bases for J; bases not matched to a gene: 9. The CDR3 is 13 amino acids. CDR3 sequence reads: CASFGQGRGEQYF. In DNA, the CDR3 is TGTGCCAGCTTCGGACAGGGAAGAGGCGAGCAGTACTTC.

The CDR3 coding sequence is TGTGCCATAAAGCGATCAGGGGCCGAGCAGTACTTC. Translated, it gives CAIKRSGAEQYF. The V gene is TRBV28, the J gene TRBJ2-7; tentatively, D is TRBD1 (6 bases). V was clipped by 10 bases and J by 6 bases, with 16 bases between them. The CDR3 covers 12 residues. Per the germline V gene, CDR1 is MDHEN and CDR2 is SYDVKM.

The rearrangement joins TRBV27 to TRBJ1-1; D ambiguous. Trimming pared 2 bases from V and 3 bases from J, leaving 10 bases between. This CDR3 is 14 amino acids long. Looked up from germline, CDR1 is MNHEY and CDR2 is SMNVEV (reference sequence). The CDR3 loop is CASSLHGPDTEAFF. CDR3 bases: TGTGCCAGCAGTTTACACGGGCCGGACACTGAAGCTTTCTTT.

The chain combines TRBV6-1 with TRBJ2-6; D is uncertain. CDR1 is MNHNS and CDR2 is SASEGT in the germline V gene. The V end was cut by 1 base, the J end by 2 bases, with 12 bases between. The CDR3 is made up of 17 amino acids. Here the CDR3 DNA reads TGTGCCAGCAGTGAAGGATCGTCGGTCGCTGGGGCCAACGTCCTGACTTTC. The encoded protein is CASSEGSSVAGANVLTF.

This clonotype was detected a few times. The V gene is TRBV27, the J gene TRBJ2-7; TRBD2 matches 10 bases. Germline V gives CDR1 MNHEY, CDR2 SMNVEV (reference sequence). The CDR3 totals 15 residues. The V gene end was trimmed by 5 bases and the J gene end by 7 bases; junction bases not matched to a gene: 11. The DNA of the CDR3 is TGTGCCAGCAGTCCCCGGGGAGCGGGAGGGCCTGAGCAGTACTTC. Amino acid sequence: CASSPRGAGGPEQYF.